This TCR beta chain was captured in a study of shared clonotypes between healthy human individuals. Study-wide background: Three CD4 naive, three CD4 memory, two CD8 naive and one CD8 memory plate were used per donor. The study's findings and limits: Larger estimated richness was generally recorded for naive subsets relative to memory subsets.

V shed 1 base and J shed 12 bases, with 9 bases lying between them. There are 12 residues in the CDR3. From germline, CDR1 is SGHNT and CDR2 YENEEA. This clone appeared a single time. The target antigen is unknown. The study drew all its donors from Caucasian adults living in Nashville, Tennessee. The data were produced by immunoSEQ multiplex PCR, yet TCRdb's version contains in-frame clones alone and is incomplete. The sample includes about 1.5 million clones, 98% of them seen just once. This receptor was identified in a young man in good health. The specimen was naive CD4+ T cells sorted from blood. Noted subset: CD45RA+ positively selected. V gene TRBV11-3 combines with J gene TRBJ2-2; no clear D. Written as DNA, the CDR3 is TGTGCCAGCAGCTTAGGACCCCGGAAGCTGTTTTTT. Protein: CASSLGPRKLFF.